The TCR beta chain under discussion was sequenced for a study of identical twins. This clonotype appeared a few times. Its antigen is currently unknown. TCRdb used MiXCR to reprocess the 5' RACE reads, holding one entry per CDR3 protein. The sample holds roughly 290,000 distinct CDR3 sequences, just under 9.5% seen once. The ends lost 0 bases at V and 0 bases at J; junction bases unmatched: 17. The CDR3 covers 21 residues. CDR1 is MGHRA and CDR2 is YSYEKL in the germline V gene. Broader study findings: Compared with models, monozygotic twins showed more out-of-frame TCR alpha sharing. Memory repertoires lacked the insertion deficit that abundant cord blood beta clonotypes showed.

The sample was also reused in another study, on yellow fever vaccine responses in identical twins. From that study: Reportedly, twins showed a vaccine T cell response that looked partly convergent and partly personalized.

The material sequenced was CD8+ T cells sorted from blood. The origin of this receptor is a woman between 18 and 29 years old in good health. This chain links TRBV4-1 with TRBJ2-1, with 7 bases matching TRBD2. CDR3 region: CASSQEERAGWASGSYNEQFF. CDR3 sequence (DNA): TGCGCCAGCAGCCAAGAAGAGCGAGCAGGCTGGGCTAGCGGCTCCTACAATGAGCAGTTCTTC.